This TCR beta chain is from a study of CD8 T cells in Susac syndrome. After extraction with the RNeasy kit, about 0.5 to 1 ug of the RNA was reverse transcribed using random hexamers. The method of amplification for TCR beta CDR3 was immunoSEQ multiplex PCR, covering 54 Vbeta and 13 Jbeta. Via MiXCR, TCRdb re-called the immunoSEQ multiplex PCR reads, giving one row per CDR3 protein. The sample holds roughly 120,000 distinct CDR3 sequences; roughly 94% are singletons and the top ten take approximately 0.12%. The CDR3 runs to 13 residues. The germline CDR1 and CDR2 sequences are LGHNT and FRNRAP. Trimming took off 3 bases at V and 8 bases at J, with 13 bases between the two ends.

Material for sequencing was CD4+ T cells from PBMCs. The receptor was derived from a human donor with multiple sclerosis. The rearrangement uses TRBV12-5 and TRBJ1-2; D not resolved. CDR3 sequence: CASGFRINGGYTF. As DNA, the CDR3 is TGTGCTAGTGGTTTCCGAATTAACGGGGGCTACACCTTC.